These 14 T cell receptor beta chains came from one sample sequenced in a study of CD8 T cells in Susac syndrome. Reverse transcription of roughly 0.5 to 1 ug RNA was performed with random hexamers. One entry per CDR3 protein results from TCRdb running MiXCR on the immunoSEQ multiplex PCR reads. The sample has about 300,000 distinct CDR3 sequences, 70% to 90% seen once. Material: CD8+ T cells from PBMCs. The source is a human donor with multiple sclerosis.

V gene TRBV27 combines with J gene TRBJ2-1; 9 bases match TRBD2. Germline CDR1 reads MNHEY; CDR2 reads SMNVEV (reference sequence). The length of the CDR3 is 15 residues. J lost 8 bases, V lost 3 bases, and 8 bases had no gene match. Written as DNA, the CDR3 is TGTGCCAGCAGTTTCCCTAGCGGGAATAAAGATGAGCAGTTCTTC. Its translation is CASSFPSGNKDEQFF.

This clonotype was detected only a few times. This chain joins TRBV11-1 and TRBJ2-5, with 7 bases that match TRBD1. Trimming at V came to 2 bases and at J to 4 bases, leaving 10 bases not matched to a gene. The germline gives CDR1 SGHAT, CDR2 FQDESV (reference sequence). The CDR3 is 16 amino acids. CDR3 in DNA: TGTGCCAGCAGCTTACTCCGGGACAGTTCGGGAGAGACCCAGTACTTC. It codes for CASSLLRDSSGETQYF. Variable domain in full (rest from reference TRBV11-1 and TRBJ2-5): EAEVAQSPRYKITEKSQAVAFWCDPISGHATLYWYRQILGQGPELLVQFQDESVVDDSQLPKDRFSAERLKGVDSTLKIQPAELGDSAMYLCASSLLRDSSGETQYFGPGTRLLVL.

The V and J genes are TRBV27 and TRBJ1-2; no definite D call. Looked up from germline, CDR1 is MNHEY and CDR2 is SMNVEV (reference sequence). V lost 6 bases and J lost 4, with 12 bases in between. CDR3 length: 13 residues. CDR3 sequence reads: CASRISASYGYTF. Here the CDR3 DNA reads TGTGCCAGCAGAATCTCAGCGAGCTATGGCTACACCTTC.

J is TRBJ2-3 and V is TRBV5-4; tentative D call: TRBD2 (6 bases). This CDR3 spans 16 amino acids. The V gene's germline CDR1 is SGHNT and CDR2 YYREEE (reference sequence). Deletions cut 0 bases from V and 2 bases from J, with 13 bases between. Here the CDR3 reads CASSLEGLPITDTQYF. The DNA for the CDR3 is TGTGCCAGCAGCTTGGAGGGACTTCCCATCACAGATACGCAGTATTTT.

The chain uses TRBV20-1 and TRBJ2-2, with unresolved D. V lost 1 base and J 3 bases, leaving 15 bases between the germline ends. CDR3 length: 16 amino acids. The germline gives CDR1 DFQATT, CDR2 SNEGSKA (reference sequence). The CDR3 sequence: CSARGGILSHTGELFF. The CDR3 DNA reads TGCAGTGCTAGAGGTGGTATCTTATCTCACACCGGGGAGCTGTTTTTT.

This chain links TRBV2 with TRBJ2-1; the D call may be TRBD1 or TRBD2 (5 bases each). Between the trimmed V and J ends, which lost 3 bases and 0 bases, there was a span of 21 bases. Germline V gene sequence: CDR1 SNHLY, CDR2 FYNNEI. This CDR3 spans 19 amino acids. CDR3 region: CASSDPGPYPLYSYNEQFF. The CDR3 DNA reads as TGTGCCAGCAGTGACCCGGGACCCTACCCTCTGTACTCCTACAATGAGCAGTTCTTC.

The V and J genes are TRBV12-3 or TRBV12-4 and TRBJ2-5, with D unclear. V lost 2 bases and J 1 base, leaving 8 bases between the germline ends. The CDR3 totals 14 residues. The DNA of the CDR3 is TGTGCCAGCAGTTTACGCGGTTTCCAAGAGACCCAGTACTTC. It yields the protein CASSLRGFQETQYF.

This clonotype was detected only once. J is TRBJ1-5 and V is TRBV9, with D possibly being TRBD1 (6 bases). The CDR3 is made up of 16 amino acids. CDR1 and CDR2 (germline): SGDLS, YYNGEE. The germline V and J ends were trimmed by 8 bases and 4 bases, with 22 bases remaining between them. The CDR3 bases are TGTGCCAGTCCAGGGCGGAGGAGGGGGATAAATCAGCCCCAGCATTTT. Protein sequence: CASPGRRRGINQPQHF.

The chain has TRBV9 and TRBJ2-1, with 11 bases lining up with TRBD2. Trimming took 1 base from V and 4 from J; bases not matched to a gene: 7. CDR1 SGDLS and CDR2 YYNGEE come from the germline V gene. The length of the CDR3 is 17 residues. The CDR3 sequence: CASSVNPLAGGYNEQFF. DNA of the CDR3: TGTGCCAGCAGCGTAAACCCCCTAGCGGGAGGTTACAATGAGCAGTTCTTC.

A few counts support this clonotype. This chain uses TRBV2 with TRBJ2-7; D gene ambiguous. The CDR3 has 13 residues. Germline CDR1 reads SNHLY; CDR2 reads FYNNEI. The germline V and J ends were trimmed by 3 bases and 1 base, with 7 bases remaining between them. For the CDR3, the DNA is TGTGCCAGCAGTGAGGGGTTTTCCTACGAGCAGTACTTC. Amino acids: CASSEGFSYEQYF.

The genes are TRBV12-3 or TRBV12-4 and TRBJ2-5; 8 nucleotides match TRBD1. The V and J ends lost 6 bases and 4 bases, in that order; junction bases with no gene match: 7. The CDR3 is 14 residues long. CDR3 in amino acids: CASSPGQAGETQYF. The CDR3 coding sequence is TGTGCCAGCAGCCCGGGACAGGCCGGAGAGACCCAGTACTTC.

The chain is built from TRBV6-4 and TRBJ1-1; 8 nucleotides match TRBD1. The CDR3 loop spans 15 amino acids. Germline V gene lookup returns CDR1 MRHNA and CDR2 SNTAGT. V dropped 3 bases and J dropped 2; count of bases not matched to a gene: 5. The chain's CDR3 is CASSDRQGKNTEAFF. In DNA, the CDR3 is TGTGCCAGCAGTGATCGACAGGGGAAAAACACTGAAGCTTTCTTT.

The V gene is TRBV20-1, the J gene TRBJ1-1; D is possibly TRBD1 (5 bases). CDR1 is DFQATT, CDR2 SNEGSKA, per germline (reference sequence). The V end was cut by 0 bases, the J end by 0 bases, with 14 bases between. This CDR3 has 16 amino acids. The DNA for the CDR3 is TGCAGTGCTAGAGATTTCAAGCAGGGAGTGAACACTGAAGCTTTCTTT. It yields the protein CSARDFKQGVNTEAFF.

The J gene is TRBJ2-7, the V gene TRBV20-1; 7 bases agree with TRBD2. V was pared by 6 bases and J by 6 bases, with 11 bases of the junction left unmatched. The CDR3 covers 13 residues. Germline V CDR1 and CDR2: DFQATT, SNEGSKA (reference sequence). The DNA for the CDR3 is TGCAGTGCGTGGGACTACCCTCCTGGCGAGCAGTACTTC. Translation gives CSAWDYPPGEQYF.